These 5 T cell receptor beta chains were sequenced from one sample in a study of blood T cell repertoires in COVID-19. Repertoires were generated with immunoSEQ multiplex PCR, while TCRdb's copy carries only in-frame clones and drops some. The sample contains about 120,000 clones, 85% of which appear only once. Sequencing was carried out using peripheral blood. The source is a man of 80 years or more with active or convalescent COVID-19.

This clone has only a few counts. V and J are TRBV5-6 and TRBJ1-3; tentative D call: TRBD1 (5 bases). The germline V gene encodes CDR1 SGHDT and CDR2 YYEEEE. The CDR3 totals 16 residues. V lost 0 bases and J 1 base, leaving 11 bases between the germline ends. The CDR3 loop is CASSLGAGKSGNTIYF. In DNA, the CDR3 is TGTGCCAGCAGCTTGGGCGCAGGGAAATCTGGAAACACCATATATTTT.

The chain couples TRBV19 to TRBJ2-5; no clear D. This CDR3 contains 14 residues. The germline CDR1 and CDR2 sequences are LNHDA and SQIVND (reference sequence). V was clipped by 5 bases and J by 5 bases, with 15 bases between them. CDR3 bases: TGTGCCAGTAGTGCCATGACTCTTAGGGAGACCCAGTACTTC. This translates into CASSAMTLRETQYF. The variable domain in full, with the rest retrieved from reference TRBV19 and TRBJ2-5, is DGGITQSPKYLFRKEGQNVTLSCEQNLNHDAMYWYRQDPGQGLRLIYYSQIVNDFQKGDIAEGYSVSREKKESFPLTVTSAQKNPTAFYLCASSAMTLRETQYFGPGTRLLVL.

This chain connects TRBV28 to TRBJ2-7, with a tentative D call TRBD1 (6 bases). The CDR3 is 13 amino acids. CDR1 is MDHEN, CDR2 SYDVKM, per germline. The V end was cut by 4 bases, the J end by 2 bases, with 9 bases between. The CDR3 reads CASSSRGPYEQYF. CDR3 bases: TGTGCCAGCAGTTCCAGGGGTCCCTACGAGCAGTACTTC.

This chain uses TRBV3-1 (or the pseudogene TRBV3-2) with TRBJ1-2; no definite D call. The CDR3 spans 13 residues. Trimming removed 0 bases at V and 5 bases at J, with 7 bases between. Germline lookup yields CDR1 LGHDT and CDR2 YNNKEL (reference sequence). CDR3 in amino acids: CASSQEGGYGYTF. The CDR3 region has the DNA TGTGCCAGCAGCCAAGAGGGAGGGTATGGCTACACCTTC.

This clone was seen more than once but under ten times. The CDR3 spells CAISGGRGYGYTF. As DNA, the CDR3 is TGTGCCATCAGCGGGGGACGGGGCTATGGCTACACCTTC. V usage is TRBV19 and J usage is TRBJ1-2; weak D call: TRBD1 (5 bases). The germline V gene encodes CDR1 LNHDA and CDR2 SQIVND (reference sequence). V was shortened by 10 bases and J by 4 bases, with 16 bases between the two germline ends. This CDR3 is built from 13 residues.